The source of this T cell receptor (beta chain) is a study of breast tumors, draining lymph nodes, adjacent tissues. TCRdb re-analysed the multiplex PCR reads in MiXCR, keeping a single row per CDR3 protein. The sample lists fewer than 200,000 distinct CDR3 sequences, 25% to 40% occurring once. In germline, CDR1 is SNHLY, CDR2 FYNNEI. With V trimmed by 1 base and J by 4 bases, 9 bases remained unmatched. There are 17 residues in the CDR3. Axillary draining lymph nodes of breast cancer patients supplied the node samples. This clonotype showed up many times. This receptor was identified in a female donor with breast cancer. Some clones in this sample may be carry-over from other donors' samples. The chain uses TRBV2 and TRBJ2-1, with 8 bases matching TRBD2. Sequenced input: axillary lymph node tissue. In nucleotides, the CDR3 is TGTGCCAGCAGTGAAGTTGTAACTAGCGGTTTATACAATGAGCAGTTCTTC. It yields the protein CASSEVVTSGLYNEQFF. The entire variable domain, with the rest obtained from reference TRBV2 and TRBJ2-1, is as follows: EPEVTQTPSHQVTQMGQEVILRCVPISNHLYFYWYRQILGQKVEFLVSFYNNEISEKSEIFDDQFSVERPDGSNFTLKIRSTKLEDSAMYFCASSEVVTSGLYNEQFFGPGTRLTVL.